This entry concerns a single T cell receptor beta chain. This specimen belongs to a study of blood T cell repertoires in COVID-19. Study summary: Both acute and convalescent COVID-19 samples were obtained from the United States, Italy and Spain. The analysed material was cDNA or gDNA that came from T cells, B-cell-depleted T cells, or PBMCs.

This CDR3 spans 15 amino acids. Looked up from germline, CDR1 is SEHNR and CDR2 is FQNEAQ (reference sequence). Deletions cut 0 bases from V and 3 bases from J, with 6 bases between. Under the authors' procedure: Estimation of nucleated cell counts was performed using reference gene primer amplification. Only in-frame clones appear in the TCRdb table, and some are missing; sequencing was by immunoSEQ multiplex PCR. V and J calls and clone size are those listed in that table; D and trimming were worked out from the DNA. The sample carries 78,000 or so clones, roughly 89% recorded once. This sequence joins TRBV7-9 and TRBJ2-6, with a tentative D call TRBD1 (5 bases). This TCR was sampled from a woman in her forties or fifties with acute or convalescent COVID-19. The sample taken for sequencing was peripheral blood. The CDR3 protein is CASSLAGVGANVLTF. CDR3 DNA: TGTGCCAGCAGCTTAGCAGGGGTTGGGGCCAACGTCCTGACTTTC.